This is a list of T cell receptor beta chains from one sample in a study of CD8+ T cells in alopecia areata. TCRdb's table, derived via immunoSEQ multiplex PCR, lists solely in-frame clones and lacks some. The data hold around 200,000 clones, with roughly 65% observed a single time. The sequencing here drew on CD4+ T cells sorted from blood, taken at week 0. The receptors shown here come from a human donor with alopecia areata. CDR3s include the opening cysteine and the closing phenylalanine or tryptophan. A D gene is named only where the DNA matches it firmly. Size is stated for part of the rows, as once, few or many counts, or as a class when the clone is expanded.

clone_size j_call d_call v_call cdr3_length cdr3_aa cdr3_nt
NA TRBJ1-2 NA TRBV25-1 14 CASSQQTLNYGYTF TGTGCCAGCAGTCAACAGACCCTTAACTATGGCTACACCTTC
NA TRBJ1-1 NA TRBV29-1 13 CSASGVMNTEAFF TGCAGCGCATCAGGGGTTATGAACACTGAAGCTTTCTTT
NA TRBJ1-2 TRBD1 TRBV7-2 13 CASSRLSGTAPSF TGTGCCAGCAGCCGCCTTTCCGGGACAGCTCCTTCCTTC
NA TRBJ1-5 NA TRBV2 11 CASSESQPQHF TGTGCCAGCAGTGAATCTCAGCCCCAGCATTTT
once TRBJ1-1 NA TRBV30 13 CAWTGQVNTEAFF TGTGCCTGGACCGGGCAAGTGAACACTGAAGCTTTCTTT
NA TRBJ2-6 NA TRBV5-5 15 CASSLRSSGANVLTF TGTGCCAGCAGCTTGAGGTCCTCTGGGGCCAACGTCCTGACTTTC
NA TRBJ2-7 TRBD1 TRBV19 16 CASSIGDRGSSYEQYF TGTGCCAGTAGTATTGGGGACAGGGGAAGCTCCTACGAGCAGTACTTC
few TRBJ2-7 NA TRBV29-1 16 CSQTPRCIIRDYEQYF TGCAGCCAGACCCCACGATGTATTATACGGGACTACGAGCAGTACTTC
NA TRBJ1-2 NA TRBV6-5 14 CASSDPGANYGYTF TGTGCCAGCAGTGACCCAGGGGCCAACTATGGCTACACCTTC
NA TRBJ2-3 TRBD2 TRBV6-5 14 CASRRAGSTDTQYF TGTGCCAGCAGAAGAGCGGGGAGTACAGATACGCAGTATTTT
NA TRBJ2-7 TRBD2 TRBV5-6 14 CASSSSGGSYEQYF TGTGCCAGCAGTTCTAGCGGGGGCTCCTACGAGCAGTACTTC
NA TRBJ1-2 TRBD1 TRBV29-1 13 CSVVEGDRVGYTF TGCAGCGTCGTAGAGGGGGACAGGGTCGGCTACACCTTC
NA TRBJ1-1 NA TRBV5-1 16 CASSLAPGLQNTEAFF TGCGCCAGCAGCTTGGCGCCGGGACTTCAGAACACTGAAGCTTTCTTT
NA TRBJ2-7 NA TRBV7-2 15 CASSQIGLNYYEQYF TGTGCCAGCAGTCAGATCGGACTCAATTACTACGAGCAGTACTTC
NA TRBJ1-2 NA TRBV25-1 11 CASKTLYGYTF TGTGCCAGCAAGACCCTCTATGGCTACACCTTC
NA TRBJ1-1 TRBD1 TRBV29-1 14 CSAQKTGEGTEAFF TGCAGCGCCCAAAAGACAGGGGAAGGGACTGAAGCTTTCTTT